This T cell receptor beta chain was documented in a study of regulatory T cells in long-lasting Graves disease. In building TCR beta libraries, iRepertoire HTBI primers were used together with Arm-PCR of CDR3 regions. TCRdb independently ran MiXCR on the multiplex PCR reads; one entry per CDR3 protein. The sample comprises some 500,000 distinct CDR3 sequences, 15% to 20% of which are singletons, and roughly 25% rests with the top ten. Germline lookup yields CDR1 LGHDT and CDR2 YNNKEL (reference sequence). V was clipped by 2 bases and J by 5 bases, with 6 bases between them. The CDR3 has 13 amino acids. Noted time point: newly diagnosed GD, antithyroid drugs for less than 3 months. RNA isolated from PBMCs was used to make the TCR library. American Thyroid Association guidelines defined how Graves' disease was diagnosed. These same records also appear under a second study, on T cells in Graves' hyperthyroidism and ophthalmopathy. From that second work: Uncontrolled infection, other autoimmune disease, pregnancy or lactation excluded patients.

The specimen was peripheral blood mononuclear cells (PBMCs), collected at new diagnosis, from a patient treated with antithyroid drugs. The TCR was taken from a woman aged 40-60 years with Graves disease. The chain carries TRBV3-1 and TRBJ2-2, with D possibly being TRBD2 (5 bases). The CDR3 DNA sequence: TGTGCCAGCAGCCAACGACTAACCGGGGAGCTGTTTTTT. Its protein product is CASSQRLTGELFF.